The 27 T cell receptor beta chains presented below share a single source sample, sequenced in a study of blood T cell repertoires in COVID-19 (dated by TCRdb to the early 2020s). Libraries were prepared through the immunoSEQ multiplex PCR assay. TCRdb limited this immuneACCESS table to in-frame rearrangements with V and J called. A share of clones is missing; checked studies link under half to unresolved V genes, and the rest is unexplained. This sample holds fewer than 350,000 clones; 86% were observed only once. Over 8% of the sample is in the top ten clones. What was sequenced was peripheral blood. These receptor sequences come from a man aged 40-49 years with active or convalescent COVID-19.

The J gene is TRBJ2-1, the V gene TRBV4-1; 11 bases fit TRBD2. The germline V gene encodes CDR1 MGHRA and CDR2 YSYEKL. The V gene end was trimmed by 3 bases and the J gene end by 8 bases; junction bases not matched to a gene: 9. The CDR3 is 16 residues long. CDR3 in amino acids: CASSQRGSGGVDEQFF. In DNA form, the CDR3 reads TGCGCCAGCAGCCAGAGAGGTAGCGGGGGGGTCGATGAGCAGTTCTTC.

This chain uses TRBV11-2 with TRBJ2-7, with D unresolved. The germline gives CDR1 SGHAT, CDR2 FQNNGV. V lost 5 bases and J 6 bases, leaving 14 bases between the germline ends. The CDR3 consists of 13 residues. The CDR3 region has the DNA TGTGCCAGCAGCCCTAGTATGATGCGCGAGCAGTACTTC. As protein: CASSPSMMREQYF.

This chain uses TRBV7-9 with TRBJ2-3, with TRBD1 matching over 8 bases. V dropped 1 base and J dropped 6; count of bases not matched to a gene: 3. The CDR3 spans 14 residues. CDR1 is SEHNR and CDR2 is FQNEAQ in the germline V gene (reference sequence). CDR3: CASSLGAGGDTQYF. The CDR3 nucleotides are TGTGCCAGCAGCTTAGGGGCAGGGGGCGATACGCAGTATTTT.

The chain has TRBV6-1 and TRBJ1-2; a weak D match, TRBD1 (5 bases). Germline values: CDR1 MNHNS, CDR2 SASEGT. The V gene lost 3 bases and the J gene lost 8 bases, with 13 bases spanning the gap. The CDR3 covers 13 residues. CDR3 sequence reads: CASSEDGAEGYTF. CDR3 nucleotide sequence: TGTGCCAGCAGTGAGGATGGGGCGGAAGGCTACACCTTC.

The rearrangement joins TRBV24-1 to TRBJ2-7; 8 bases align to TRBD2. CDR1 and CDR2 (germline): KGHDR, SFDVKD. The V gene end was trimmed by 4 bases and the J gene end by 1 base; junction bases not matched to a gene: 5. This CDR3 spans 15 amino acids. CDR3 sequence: CATSEAGGGSYEQYF. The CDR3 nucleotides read TGTGCCACCAGTGAGGCGGGAGGTGGGTCCTACGAGCAGTACTTC.

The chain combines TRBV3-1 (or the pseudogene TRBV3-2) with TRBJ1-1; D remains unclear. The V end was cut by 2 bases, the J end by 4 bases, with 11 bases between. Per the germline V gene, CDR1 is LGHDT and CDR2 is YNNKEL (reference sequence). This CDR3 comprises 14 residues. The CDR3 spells CASSQLGEGTEAFF. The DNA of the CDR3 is TGTGCCAGCAGCCAACTGGGTGAGGGCACTGAAGCTTTCTTT.

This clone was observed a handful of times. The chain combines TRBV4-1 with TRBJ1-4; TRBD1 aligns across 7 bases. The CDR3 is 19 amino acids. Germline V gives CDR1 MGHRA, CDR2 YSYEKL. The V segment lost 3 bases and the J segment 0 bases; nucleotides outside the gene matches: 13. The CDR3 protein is CASSQARDRSLATNEKLFF. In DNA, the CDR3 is TGCGCCAGCAGCCAGGCCCGGGACAGAAGTCTTGCAACTAATGAAAAACTGTTTTTT.

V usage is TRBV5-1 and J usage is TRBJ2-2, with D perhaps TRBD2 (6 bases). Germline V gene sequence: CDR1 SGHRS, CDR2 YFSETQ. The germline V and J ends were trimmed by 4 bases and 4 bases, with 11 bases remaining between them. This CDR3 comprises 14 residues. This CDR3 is CASSGGAITGELFF. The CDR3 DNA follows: TGCGCCAGCAGCGGAGGGGCGATCACCGGGGAGCTGTTTTTT.

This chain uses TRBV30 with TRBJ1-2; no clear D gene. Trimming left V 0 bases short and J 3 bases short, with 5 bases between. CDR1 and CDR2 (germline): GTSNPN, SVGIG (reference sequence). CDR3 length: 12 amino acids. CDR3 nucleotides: TGTGCCTGGAGTGTGATAGACTATGGCTACACCTTC. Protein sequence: CAWSVIDYGYTF.

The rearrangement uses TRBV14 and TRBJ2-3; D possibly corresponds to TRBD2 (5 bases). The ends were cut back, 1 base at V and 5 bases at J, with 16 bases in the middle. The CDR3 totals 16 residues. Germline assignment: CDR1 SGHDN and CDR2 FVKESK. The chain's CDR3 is CASSQVPTTHGDTQYF. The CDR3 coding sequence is TGTGCCAGCAGCCAAGTGCCGACTACTCATGGAGATACGCAGTATTTT.

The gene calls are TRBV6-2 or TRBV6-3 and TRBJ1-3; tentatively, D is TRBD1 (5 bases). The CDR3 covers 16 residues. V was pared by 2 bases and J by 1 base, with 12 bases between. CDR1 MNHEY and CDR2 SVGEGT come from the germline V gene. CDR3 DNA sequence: TGTGCCAGCAGTTACGGACACGCGCTATCTGGAAACACCATATATTTT. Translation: CASSYGHALSGNTIYF.

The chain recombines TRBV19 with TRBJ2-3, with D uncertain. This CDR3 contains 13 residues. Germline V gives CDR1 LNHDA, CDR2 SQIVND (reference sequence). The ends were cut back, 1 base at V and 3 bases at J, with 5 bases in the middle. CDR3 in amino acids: CASSIAGTDTQYF. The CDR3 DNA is TGTGCCAGTAGTATAGCAGGTACAGATACGCAGTATTTT.

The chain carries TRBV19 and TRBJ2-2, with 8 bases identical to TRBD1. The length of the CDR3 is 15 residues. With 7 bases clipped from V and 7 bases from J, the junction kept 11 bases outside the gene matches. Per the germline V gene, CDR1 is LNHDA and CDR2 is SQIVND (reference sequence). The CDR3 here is CASTTGVIGFGELFF. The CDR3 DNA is TGTGCCAGTACGACAGGGGTCATAGGTTTCGGGGAGCTGTTTTTT.

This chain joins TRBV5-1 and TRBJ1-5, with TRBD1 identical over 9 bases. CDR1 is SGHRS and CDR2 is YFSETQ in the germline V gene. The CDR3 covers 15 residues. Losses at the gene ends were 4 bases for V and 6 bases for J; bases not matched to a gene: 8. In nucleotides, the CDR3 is TGCGCCAGCAGCCCAACAGGGGGCGACGGTCAGCCCCAGCATTTT. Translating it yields CASSPTGGDGQPQHF.

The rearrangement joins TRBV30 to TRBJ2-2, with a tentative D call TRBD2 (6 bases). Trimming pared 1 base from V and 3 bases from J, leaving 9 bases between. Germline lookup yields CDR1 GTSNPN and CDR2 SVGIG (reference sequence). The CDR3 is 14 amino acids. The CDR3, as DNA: TGTGCCTGGAGTGCCGGGACTTACACCGGGGAGCTGTTTTTT. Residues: CAWSAGTYTGELFF.

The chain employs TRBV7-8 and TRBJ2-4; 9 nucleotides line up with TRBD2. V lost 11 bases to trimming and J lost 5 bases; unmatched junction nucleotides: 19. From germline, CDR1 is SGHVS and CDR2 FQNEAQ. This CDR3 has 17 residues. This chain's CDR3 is CARRNAGGAGEENIQYF. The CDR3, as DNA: TGTGCCCGACGAAATGCGGGGGGGGCCGGAGAAGAAAACATTCAGTACTTC.

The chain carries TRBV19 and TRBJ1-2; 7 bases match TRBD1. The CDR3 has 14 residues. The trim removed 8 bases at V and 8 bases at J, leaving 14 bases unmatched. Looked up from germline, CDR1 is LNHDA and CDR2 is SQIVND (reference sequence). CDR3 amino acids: CASAVQGNLGGYTF. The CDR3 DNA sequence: TGTGCCAGTGCTGTACAGGGGAACTTGGGCGGCTACACCTTC.

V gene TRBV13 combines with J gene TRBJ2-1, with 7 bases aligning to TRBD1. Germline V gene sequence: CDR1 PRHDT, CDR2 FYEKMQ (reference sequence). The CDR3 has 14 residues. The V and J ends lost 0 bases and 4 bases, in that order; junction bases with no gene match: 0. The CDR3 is CASSLGQGYNEQFF. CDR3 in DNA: TGTGCCAGCAGCTTAGGACAGGGGTACAATGAGCAGTTCTTC.

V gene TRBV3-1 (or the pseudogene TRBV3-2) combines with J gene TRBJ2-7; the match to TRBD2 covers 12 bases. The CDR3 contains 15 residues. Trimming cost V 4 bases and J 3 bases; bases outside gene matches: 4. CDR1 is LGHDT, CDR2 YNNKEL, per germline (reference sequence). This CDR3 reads CASSLGTSGYYEQYF. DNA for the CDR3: TGTGCCAGCAGCCTAGGGACTAGCGGGTACTACGAGCAGTACTTC.

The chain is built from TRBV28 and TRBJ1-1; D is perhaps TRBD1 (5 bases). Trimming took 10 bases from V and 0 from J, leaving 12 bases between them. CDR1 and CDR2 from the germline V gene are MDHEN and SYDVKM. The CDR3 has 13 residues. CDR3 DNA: TGTGCCACCGGGGGGTTCATGAACACTGAAGCTTTCTTT. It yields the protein CATGGFMNTEAFF.

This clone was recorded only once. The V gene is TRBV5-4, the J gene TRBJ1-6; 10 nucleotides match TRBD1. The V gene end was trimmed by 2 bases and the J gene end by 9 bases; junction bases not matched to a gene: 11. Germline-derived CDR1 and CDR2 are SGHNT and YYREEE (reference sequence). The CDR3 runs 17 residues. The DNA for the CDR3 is TGTGCCAGCAGCTTAAAACCAACCGGGACAGGGGTTTCACCCCTCCACTTT. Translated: CASSLKPTGTGVSPLHF.

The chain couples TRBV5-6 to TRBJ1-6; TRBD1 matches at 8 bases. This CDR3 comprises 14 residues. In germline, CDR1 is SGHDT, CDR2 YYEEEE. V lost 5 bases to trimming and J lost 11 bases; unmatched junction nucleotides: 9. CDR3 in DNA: TGTGCCAGCAGGGCCGGGACAGGAGATCCACCCCTCCACTTT. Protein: CASRAGTGDPPLHF.

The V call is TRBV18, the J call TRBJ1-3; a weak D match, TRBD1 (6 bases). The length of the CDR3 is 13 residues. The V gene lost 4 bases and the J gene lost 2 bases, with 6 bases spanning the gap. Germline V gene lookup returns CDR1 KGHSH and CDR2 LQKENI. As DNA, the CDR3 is TGTGCCAGCTCACAGGGGGCTGGAAACACCATATATTTT. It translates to CASSQGAGNTIYF.

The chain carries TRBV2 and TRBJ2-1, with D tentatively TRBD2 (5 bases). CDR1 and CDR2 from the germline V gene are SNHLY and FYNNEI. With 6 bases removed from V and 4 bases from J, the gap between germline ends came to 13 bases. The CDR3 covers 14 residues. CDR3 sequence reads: CASRDPTRYNEQFF. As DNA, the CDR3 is TGTGCCAGCAGAGACCCCACTAGGTACAATGAGCAGTTCTTC.

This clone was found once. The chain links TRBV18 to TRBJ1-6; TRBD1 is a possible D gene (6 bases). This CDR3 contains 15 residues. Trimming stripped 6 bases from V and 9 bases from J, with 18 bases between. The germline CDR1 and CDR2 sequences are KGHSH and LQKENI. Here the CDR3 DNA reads TGTGCCAGCTCCCCGGCGGACAGATTCTTTTCACCCCTCCACTTT. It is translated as CASSPADRFFSPLHF.

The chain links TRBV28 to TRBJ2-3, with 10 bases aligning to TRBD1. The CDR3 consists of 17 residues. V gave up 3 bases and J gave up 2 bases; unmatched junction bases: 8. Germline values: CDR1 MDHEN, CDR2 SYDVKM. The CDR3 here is CASSFWTGGRNTDTQYF. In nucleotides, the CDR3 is TGTGCCAGCAGTTTTTGGACAGGGGGACGCAACACAGATACGCAGTATTTT.

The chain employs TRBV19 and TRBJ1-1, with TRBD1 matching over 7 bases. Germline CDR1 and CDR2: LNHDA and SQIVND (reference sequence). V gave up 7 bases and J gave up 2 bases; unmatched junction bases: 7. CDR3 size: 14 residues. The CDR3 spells CASIYQGVNTEAFF. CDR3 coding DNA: TGTGCCAGTATTTATCAGGGGGTTAACACTGAAGCTTTCTTT. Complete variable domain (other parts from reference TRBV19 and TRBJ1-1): DGGITQSPKYLFRKEGQNVTLSCEQNLNHDAMYWYRQDPGQGLRLIYYSQIVNDFQKGDIAEGYSVSREKKESFPLTVTSAQKNPTAFYLCASIYQGVNTEAFFGQGTRLTVV.